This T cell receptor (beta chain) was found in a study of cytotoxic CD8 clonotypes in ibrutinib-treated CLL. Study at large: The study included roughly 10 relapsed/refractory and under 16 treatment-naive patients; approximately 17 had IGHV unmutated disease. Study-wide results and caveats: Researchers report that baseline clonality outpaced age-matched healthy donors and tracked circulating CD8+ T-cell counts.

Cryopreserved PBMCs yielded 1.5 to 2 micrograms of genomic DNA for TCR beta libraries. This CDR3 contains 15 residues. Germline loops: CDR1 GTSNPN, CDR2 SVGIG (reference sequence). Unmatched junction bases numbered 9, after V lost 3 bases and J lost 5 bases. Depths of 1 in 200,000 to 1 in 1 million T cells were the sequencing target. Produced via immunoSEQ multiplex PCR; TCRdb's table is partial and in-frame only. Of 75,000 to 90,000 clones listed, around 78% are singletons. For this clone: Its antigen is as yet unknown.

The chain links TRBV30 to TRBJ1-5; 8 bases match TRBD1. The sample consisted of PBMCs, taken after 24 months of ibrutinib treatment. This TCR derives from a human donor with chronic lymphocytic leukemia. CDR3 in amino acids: CAWRKRTGRDQPQHF. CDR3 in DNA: TGTGCCTGGAGGAAACGGACAGGGAGAGATCAGCCCCAGCATTTT.